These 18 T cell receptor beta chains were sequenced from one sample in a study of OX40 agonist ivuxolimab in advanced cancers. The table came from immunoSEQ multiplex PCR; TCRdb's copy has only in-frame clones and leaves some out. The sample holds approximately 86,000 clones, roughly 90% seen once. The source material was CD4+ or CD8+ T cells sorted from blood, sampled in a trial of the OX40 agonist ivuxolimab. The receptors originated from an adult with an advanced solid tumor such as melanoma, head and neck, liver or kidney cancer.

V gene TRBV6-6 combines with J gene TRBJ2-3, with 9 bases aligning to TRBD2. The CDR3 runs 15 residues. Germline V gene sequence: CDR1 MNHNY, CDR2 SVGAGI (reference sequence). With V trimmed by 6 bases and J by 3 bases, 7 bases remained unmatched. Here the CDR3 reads CASRGQREVTDTQYF. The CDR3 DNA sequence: TGTGCCAGCAGGGGCCAGCGGGAGGTAACAGATACGCAGTATTTT.

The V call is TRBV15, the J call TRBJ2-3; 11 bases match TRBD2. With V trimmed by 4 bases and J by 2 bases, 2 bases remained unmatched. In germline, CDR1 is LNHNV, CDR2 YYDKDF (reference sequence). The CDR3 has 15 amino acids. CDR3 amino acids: CATSKGLADTDTQYF. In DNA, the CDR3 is TGTGCCACCAGCAAGGGACTAGCGGACACAGATACGCAGTATTTT.

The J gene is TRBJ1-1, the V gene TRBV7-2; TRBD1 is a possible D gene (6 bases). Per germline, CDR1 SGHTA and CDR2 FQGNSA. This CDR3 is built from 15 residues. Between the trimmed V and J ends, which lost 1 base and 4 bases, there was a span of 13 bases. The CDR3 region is CASSLVWGGGTEAFF. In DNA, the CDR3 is TGTGCCAGCAGCTTAGTGTGGGGAGGGGGCACTGAAGCTTTCTTT.

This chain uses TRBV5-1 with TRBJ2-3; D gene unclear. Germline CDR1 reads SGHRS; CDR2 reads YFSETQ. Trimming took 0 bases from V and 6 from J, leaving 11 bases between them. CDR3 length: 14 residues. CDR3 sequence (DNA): TGCGCCAGCAGCTTGGGTTCCATCCCCGATACGCAGTATTTT. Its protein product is CASSLGSIPDTQYF.

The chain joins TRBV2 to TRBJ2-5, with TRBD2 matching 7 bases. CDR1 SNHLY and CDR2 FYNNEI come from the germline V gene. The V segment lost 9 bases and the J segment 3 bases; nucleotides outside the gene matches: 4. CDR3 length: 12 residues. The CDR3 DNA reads TGTGCCAGGGGGGGGAACAAAGAGACCCAGTACTTC. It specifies CARGGNKETQYF.

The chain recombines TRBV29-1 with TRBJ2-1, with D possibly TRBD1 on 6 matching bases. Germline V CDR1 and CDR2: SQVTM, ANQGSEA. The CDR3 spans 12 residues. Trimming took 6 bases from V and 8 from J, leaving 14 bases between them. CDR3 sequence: CSVLQGPHEQFF. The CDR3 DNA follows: TGCAGCGTATTACAGGGTCCCCATGAGCAGTTCTTC.

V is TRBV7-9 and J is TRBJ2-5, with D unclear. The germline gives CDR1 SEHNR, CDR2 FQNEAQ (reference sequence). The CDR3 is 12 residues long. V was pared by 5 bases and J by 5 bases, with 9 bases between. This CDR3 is CASSDVGETQYF. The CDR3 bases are TGTGCCAGCAGCGACGTAGGGGAGACCCAGTACTTC. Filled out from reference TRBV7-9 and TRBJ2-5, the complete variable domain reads DTGVSQNPRHKITKRGQNVTFRCDPISEHNRLYWYRQTLGQGPEFLTYFQNEAQLEKSRLLSDRFSAERPKGSFSTLEIQRTEQGDSAMYLCASSDVGETQYFGPGTRLLVL.

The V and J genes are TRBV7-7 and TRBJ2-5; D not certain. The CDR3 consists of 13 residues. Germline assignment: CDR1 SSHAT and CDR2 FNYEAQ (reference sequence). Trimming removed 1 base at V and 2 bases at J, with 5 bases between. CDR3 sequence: CASSLGQQETQYF. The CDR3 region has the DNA TGTGCCAGCAGCTTAGGTCAGCAAGAGACCCAGTACTTC. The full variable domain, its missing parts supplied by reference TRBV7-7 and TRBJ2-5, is GAGVSQSPRYKVTKRGQDVTLRCDPISSHATLYWYQQALGQGPEFLTYFNYEAQPDKSGLPSDRFSAERPEGSISTLTIQRTEQRDSAMYRCASSLGQQETQYFGPGTRLLVL.

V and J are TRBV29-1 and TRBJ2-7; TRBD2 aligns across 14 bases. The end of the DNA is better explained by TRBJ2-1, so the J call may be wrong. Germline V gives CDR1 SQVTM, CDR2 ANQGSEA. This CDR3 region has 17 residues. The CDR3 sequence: CRTSGRLAGGLGNEQFF. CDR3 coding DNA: TGCCGCACTTCAGGTCGACTAGCGGGAGGGCTAGGCAATGAGCAGTTCTTC.

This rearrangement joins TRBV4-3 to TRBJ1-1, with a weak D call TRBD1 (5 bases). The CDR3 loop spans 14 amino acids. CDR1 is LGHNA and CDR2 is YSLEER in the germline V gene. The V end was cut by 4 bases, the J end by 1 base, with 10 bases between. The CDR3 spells CASSLRQTNTEAFF. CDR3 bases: TGCGCCAGCAGCCTCCGACAGACGAACACTGAAGCTTTCTTT.

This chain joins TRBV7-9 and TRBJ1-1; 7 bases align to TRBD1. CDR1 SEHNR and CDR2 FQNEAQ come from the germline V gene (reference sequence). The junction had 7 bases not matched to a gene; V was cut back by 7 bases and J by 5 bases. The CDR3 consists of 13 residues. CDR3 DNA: TGTGCCAGCACGGAGGGGGCGTGGACTGAAGCTTTCTTT. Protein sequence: CASTEGAWTEAFF.

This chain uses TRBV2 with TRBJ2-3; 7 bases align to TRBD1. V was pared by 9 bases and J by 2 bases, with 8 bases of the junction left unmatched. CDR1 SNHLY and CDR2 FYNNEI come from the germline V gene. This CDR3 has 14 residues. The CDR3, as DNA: TGTGCCAGTGACAGGGCCCTTCTCACAGATACGCAGTATTTT. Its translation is CASDRALLTDTQYF.

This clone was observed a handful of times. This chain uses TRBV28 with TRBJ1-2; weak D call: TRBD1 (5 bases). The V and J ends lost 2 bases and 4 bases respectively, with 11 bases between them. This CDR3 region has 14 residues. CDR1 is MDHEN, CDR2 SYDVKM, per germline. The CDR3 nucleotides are TGTGCCAGCAGTTTAGGCAGGGTAGGCTATGGCTACACCTTC. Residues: CASSLGRVGYGYTF.

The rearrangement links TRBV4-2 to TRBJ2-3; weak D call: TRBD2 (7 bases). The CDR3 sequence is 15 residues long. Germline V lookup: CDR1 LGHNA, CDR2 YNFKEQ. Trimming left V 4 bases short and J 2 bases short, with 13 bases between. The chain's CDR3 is CASSLGGGITDTQYF. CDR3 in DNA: TGTGCCAGCAGCCTAGGGGGGGGGATCACAGATACGCAGTATTTT.

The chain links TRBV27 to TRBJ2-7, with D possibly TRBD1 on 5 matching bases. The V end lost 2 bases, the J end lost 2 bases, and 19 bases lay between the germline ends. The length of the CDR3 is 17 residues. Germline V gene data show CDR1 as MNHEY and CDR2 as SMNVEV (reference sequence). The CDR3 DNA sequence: TGTGCCAGCAGTTTAGCAGTTTCAGGGATTGGGGCCTACGAGCAGTACTTC. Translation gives CASSLAVSGIGAYEQYF.

The DNA for the CDR3 is TGTGCCAGTAGTATAGCTTGGGACAGGGGCCCCGGCGAGCAGTACTTC. As protein: CASSIAWDRGPGEQYF. This chain joins TRBV19 and TRBJ2-7, with 10 bases matching TRBD1. From germline, CDR1 is LNHDA and CDR2 SQIVND (reference sequence). The CDR3 contains 16 residues. The ends lost 1 base at V and 6 bases at J; junction bases unmatched: 9.

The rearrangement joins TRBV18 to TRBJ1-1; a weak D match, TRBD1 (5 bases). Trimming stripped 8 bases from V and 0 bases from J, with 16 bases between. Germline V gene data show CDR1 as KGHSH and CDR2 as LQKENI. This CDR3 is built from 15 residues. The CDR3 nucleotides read TGTGCCAGCCGCGTTGACAGCGTATTGAACACTGAAGCTTTCTTT. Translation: CASRVDSVLNTEAFF.

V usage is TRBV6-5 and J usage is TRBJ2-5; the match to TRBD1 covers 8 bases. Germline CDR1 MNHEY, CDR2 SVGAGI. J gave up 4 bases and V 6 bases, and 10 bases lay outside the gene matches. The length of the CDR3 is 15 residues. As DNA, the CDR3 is TGTGCCAGCAGAACGGACAGGGTCGCGCTAGAGACCCAGTACTTC. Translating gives CASRTDRVALETQYF.